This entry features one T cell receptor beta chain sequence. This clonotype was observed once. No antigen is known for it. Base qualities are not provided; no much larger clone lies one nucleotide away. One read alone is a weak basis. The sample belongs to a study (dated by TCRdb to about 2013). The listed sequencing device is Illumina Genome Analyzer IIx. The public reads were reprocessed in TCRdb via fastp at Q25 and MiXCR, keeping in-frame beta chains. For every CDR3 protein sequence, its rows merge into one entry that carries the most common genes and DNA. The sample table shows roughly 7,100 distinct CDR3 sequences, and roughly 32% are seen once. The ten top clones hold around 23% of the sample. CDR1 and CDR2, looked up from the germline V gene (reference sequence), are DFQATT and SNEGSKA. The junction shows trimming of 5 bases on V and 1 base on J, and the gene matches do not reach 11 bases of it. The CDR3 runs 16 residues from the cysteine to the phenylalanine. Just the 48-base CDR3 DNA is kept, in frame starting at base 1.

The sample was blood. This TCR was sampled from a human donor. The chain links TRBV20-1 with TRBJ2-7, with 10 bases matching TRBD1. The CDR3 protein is CSAAGTGASGSYEQYF. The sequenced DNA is TGCAGTGCTGCCGGGACAGGGGCTAGCGGTTCCTACGAGCAGTACTTC.